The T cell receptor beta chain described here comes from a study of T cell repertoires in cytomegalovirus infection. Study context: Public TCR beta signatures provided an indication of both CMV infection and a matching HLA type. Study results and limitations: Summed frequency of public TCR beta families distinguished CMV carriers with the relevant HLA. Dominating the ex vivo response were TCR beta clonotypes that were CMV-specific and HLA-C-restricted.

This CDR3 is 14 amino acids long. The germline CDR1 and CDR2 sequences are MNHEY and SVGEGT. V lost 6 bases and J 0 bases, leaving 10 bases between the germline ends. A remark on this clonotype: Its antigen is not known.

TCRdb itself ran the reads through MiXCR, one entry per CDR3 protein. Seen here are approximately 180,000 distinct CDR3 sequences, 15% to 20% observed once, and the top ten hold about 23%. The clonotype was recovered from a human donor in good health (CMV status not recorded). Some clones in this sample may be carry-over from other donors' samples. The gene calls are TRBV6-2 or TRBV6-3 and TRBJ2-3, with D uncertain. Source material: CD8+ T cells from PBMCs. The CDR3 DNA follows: TGTGCCAGCAGCCCATATTCTAGCACAGATACGCAGTATTTT. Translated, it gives CASSPYSSTDTQYF.